A few counts support the clone carrying this T cell receptor (beta chain). In the authors' methods: Reference gene primer amplification yielded estimated nucleated cell counts. The protocol was immunoSEQ multiplex PCR, while the TCRdb copy is restricted to in-frame clones and leaves out a portion. The V and J calls and clone size come from that table; D and trimming were worked out from the DNA. The sample carries hundreds of thousands of clones, 70% to 90% recorded once. This entry is derived from a study of blood T cell repertoires in COVID-19. At the level of the study: PBMCs, B-cell-depleted T cells, or T cells provided the cDNA or gDNA that made up the material.

Trimming took 11 bases from V and 1 from J, leaving 11 bases between them. The germline V gene encodes CDR1 ENHRY and CDR2 SYGVKD. This CDR3 region has 13 residues. This sequence was found in a woman aged 35 to 49 who had recovered from COVID-19. This chain joins TRBV10-3 and TRBJ2-2, with D perhaps TRBD1 (6 bases). Material: peripheral blood. CDR3 residues: CAYRTENTGELFF. CDR3 sequence (DNA): TGTGCCTATAGGACAGAGAACACCGGGGAGCTGTTTTTT.